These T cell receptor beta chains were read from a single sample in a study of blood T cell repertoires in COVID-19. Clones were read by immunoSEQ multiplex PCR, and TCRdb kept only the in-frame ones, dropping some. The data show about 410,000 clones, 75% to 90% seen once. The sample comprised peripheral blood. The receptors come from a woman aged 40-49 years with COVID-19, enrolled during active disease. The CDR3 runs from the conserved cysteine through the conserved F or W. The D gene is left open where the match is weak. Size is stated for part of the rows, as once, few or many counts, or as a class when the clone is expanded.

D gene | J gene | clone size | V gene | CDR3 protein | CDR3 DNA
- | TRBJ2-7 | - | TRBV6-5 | CASSFGRGGPYEQYF | TGTGCCAGCAGTTTTGGTAGAGGGGGTCCCTACGAGCAGTACTTC
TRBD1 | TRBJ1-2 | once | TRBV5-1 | CASSLGRQGTNYGYTF | TGCGCCAGCAGCTTGGGGCGACAGGGCACGAACTATGGCTACACCTTC
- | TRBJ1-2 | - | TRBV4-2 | CASSQVTGNGYTF | TGTGCCAGCAGCCAAGTTACGGGAAATGGCTACACCTTC
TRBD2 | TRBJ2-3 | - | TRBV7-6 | CASSFLAGGRGTDTQYF | TGTGCCAGCAGCTTCCTAGCGGGGGGGCGTGGCACAGATACGCAGTATTTT
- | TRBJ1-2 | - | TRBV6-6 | CASSYERSRGYTF | TGTGCCAGCAGTTACGAGAGATCAAGAGGCTACACCTTC
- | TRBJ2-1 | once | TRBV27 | CASSLSRGTLYNEQFF | TGTGCCAGCAGTTTATCTCGGGGGACCTTATACAATGAGCAGTTCTTC
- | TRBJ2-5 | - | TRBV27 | CASSLPNDRGLPSETQYF | TGTGCCAGCAGTTTACCGAATGACAGGGGACTACCAAGTGAGACCCAGTACTTC
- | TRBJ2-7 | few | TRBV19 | CASSLDSTKSYEQYF | TGTGCCAGTAGCCTAGACAGCACCAAGTCCTACGAGCAGTACTTC
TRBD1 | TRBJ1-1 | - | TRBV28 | CASSPFLRGIGTEAFF | TGTGCCAGCAGTCCTTTTCTCAGGGGGATTGGCACTGAAGCTTTCTTT
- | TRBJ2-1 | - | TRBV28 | CASIGRSYNEQFF | TGTGCCAGCATAGGCAGGTCCTACAATGAGCAGTTCTTC
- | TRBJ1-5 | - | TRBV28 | CASSSQGRGNQPQHF | TGTGCCAGCAGTTCGCAGGGGAGAGGCAATCAGCCCCAGCATTTT
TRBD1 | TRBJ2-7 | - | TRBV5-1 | CASSLGTALGIYEQYF | TGCGCCAGCAGCCTAGGGACAGCCCTGGGGATTTACGAGCAGTACTTC
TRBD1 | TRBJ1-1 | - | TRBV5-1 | CASSSAQGVNTEAFF | TGCGCCAGCAGCTCGGCACAGGGGGTGAACACTGAAGCTTTCTTT
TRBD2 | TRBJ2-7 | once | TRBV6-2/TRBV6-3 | CASSPPSGTYEQYF | TGTGCCAGCAGCCCTCCTAGCGGCACCTACGAGCAGTACTTC
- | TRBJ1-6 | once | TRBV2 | CASSHWNSPLHF | TGTGCCAGCAGCCACTGGAATTCACCCCTCCACTTT
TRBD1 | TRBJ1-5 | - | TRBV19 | CASSIPSGQRIYSNQPRHF | TGTGCCAGTAGTATCCCCTCGGGACAGAGAATTTATAGCAATCAGCCCCGGCATTTT
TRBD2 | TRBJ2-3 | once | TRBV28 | CASSREVTDTQYF | TGTGCCAGCAGTCGGGAGGTCACAGATACGCAGTATTTT
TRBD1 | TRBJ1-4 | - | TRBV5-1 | CASSYRGLGNEKLFF | TGCGCCAGCTCGTACAGGGGGCTAGGTAATGAAAAACTGTTTTTT
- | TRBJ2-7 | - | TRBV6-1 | CASSEAGLPYEQYF | TGTGCCAGCAGTGAAGCGGGGCTACCCTACGAGCAGTACTTC
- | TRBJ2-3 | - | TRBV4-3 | CASSQLLYTDTQYF | TGCGCCAGCAGCCAACTCCTCTATACAGATACGCAGTATTTT
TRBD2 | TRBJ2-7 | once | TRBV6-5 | CASSWTSGSYEQYF | TGTGCCAGCAGTTGGACTAGCGGGAGCTACGAGCAGTACTTC
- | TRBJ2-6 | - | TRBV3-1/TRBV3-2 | CASSPNSGANVLTF | TGTGCCAGCAGCCCAAACTCTGGGGCCAACGTCCTGACTTTC
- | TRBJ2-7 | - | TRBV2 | CASRDPYEQYF | TGTGCCAGCCGAGATCCGTACGAGCAGTACTTC
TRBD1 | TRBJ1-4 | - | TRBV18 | CASSSLTGGGDEKLFF | TGTGCCAGCTCATCTTTGACAGGGGGCGGCGATGAAAAACTGTTTTTT
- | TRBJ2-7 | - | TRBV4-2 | CASSQETGYGEQYF | TGTGCCAGCAGCCAAGAAACGGGGTATGGCGAGCAGTACTTC
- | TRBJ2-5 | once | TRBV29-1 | CSIERVGKETQYF | TGCAGCATCGAGAGGGTGGGCAAAGAGACCCAGTACTTC
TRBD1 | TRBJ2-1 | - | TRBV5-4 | CASSLGQVPNEQFF | TGTGCCAGCAGCCTTGGACAGGTACCCAATGAGCAGTTCTTC
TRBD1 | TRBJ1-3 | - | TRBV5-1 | CASSSGQGVNTIYF | TGCGCCAGCAGCTCGGGACAGGGTGTAAACACCATATATTTT
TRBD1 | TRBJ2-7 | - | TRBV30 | CAWSGQGYEQYF | TGTGCCTGGAGTGGACAGGGGTACGAGCAGTACTTC
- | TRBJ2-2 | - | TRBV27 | CASSFGQGGTGELFF | TGTGCCAGCAGTTTTGGGCAGGGGGGCACCGGGGAGCTGTTTTTT
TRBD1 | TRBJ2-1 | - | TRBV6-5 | CASSPGGEQFF | TGTGCCAGCAGTCCAGGGGGTGAGCAGTTCTTC
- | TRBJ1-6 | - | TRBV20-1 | CSAQLTLHF | TGCAGTGCTCAACTTACCCTCCACTTT
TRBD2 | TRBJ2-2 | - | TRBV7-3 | CASSRLAGGLDTGELFF | TGTGCCAGCAGCAGACTAGCGGGGGGCCTCGACACCGGGGAGCTGTTTTTT
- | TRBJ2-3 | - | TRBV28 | CASSSPIAGTDTQYF | TGTGCCAGCAGTTCCCCCATAGCGGGCACAGATACGCAGTATTTT
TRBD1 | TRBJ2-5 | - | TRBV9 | CASSVSGQGIETQYF | TGTGCCAGCAGCGTGTCGGGACAGGGGATAGAGACCCAGTACTTC
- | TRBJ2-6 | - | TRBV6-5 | CASSRAGQGANVLTF | TGTGCCAGCAGCCGTGCCGGACAGGGGGCCAACGTCCTGACTTTC
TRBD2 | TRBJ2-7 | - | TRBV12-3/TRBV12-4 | CASRGRVVYEQYF | TGTGCCAGCAGGGGGAGGGTCGTCTACGAGCAGTACTTC
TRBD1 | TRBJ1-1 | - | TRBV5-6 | CASSFRTGGDTGTEAFF | TGTGCCAGCAGCTTCAGGACAGGGGGGGATACGGGGACTGAAGCTTTCTTT
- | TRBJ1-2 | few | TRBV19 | CASSINQADTNYGYTF | TGTGCCAGTAGTATAAACCAGGCAGATACTAACTATGGCTACACCTTC
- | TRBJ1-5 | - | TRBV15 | CATGEGSYSNQPQHF | TGTGCCACCGGTGAGGGTTCTTATAGCAATCAGCCCCAGCATTTT